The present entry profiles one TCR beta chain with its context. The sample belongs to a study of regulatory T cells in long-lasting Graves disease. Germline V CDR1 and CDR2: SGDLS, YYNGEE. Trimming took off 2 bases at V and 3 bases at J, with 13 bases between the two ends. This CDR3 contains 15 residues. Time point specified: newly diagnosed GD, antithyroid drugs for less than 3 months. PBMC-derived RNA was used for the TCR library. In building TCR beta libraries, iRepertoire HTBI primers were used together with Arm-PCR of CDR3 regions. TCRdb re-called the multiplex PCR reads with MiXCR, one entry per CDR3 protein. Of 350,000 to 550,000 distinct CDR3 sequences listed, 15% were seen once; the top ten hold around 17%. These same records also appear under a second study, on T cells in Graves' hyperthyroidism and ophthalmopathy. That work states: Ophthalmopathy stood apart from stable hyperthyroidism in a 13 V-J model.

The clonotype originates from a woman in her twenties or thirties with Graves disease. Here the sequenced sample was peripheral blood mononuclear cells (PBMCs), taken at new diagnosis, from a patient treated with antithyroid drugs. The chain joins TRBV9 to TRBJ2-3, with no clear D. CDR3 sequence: CASSVVGLSTDTQYF. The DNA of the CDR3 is TGTGCCAGCAGCGTTGTAGGGTTGAGTACAGATACGCAGTATTTT.